Listed below are T cell receptor beta chains from one sample, sequenced in a study of shared clonotypes between healthy human individuals. Data came from immunoSEQ multiplex PCR; TCRdb stores just in-frame clones and leaves some out. Here the sample spans about 2.3 million clones, about nine tenths being singletons. The sequencing input was naive CD4+ T cells from PBMCs. The receptors were sampled from a young man in good health. Some clones in this sample may be carry-over from other donors' samples. The CDR3 runs from the conserved cysteine through the conserved F or W. D genes are given only for firm matches. Clone size appears in some rows only: once, few, many, or a class for an expanded clone.

D	size	J	V	CDR3	DNA
TRBD2	.	TRBJ2-1	TRBV4-1	CASSSQGLAAYNEQFF	TGCGCCAGCAGCTCACAGGGACTAGCGGCTTACAATGAGCAGTTCTTC
.	.	TRBJ1-2	TRBV6-4	CASSESLYYGYTF	TGTGCCAGCAGTGAGTCCCTCTACTATGGCTACACCTTC
.	.	TRBJ2-7	TRBV4-3	CASSRDGGSYEQYF	TGCGCCAGCAGCCGGGACGGAGGTTCCTACGAGCAGTACTTC
.	.	TRBJ2-1	TRBV9	CASSLRAEGREQFF	TGTGCCAGCAGCTTACGGGCCGAAGGCCGTGAGCAGTTCTTC
.	.	TRBJ1-4	TRBV28	CASSRGPLTEKLFF	TGTGCCAGCAGCCGGGGGCCCCTAACGGAAAAACTGTTTTTT
.	.	TRBJ2-5	TRBV28	CASWRGPRETQYF	TGTGCCTCCTGGAGGGGGCCTAGGGAGACCCAGTACTTC
.	.	TRBJ1-2	TRBV9	CASSAGGVSYGYTF	TGTGCCAGCAGCGCTGGTGGTGTCAGCTATGGCTACACCTTC
.	.	TRBJ2-7	TRBV7-2	CASSPPPGIYEQYF	TGTGCCAGCAGCCCCCCGCCCGGAATATACGAGCAGTACTTC
TRBD2	.	TRBJ2-3	TRBV7-2	CASSLSSSGRSTDTQYF	TGTGCCAGCAGCTTATCCTCTAGCGGGAGGTCCACAGATACGCAGTATTTT
.	.	TRBJ2-3	TRBV11-2	CASSFDRSTDTQYF	TGTGCCAGCAGCTTTGACAGGAGCACAGATACGCAGTATTTT
.	.	TRBJ1-3	TRBV11-2	CASSRSSGIAGNTIYF	TGTGCCAGCAGCCGAAGCTCGGGTATCGCTGGAAACACCATATATTTT
.	.	TRBJ1-6	TRBV27	CASSASGTYNSPLHF	TGTGCCAGCAGTGCTTCGGGTACCTATAATTCACCCCTCCACTTT
.	.	TRBJ2-7	TRBV28	CASSPAWGQYEQYF	TGTGCCAGCAGTCCCGCCTGGGGCCAGTACGAGCAGTACTTC
.	.	TRBJ1-5	TRBV4-3	CASSQEVAGGRPQHF	TGCGCCAGCAGCCAAGAGGTGGCAGGCGGTCGTCCCCAGCATTTT
TRBD2	.	TRBJ2-2	TRBV18	CASSPIPLAGRTGELFF	TGTGCCAGCTCACCAATTCCTCTAGCGGGAAGAACCGGGGAGCTGTTTTTT
.	.	TRBJ2-7	TRBV28	CASRTQALSSYEQYF	TGTGCCAGCAGAACCCAGGCTTTGAGCTCCTACGAGCAGTACTTC
TRBD1	once	TRBJ1-1	TRBV11-2	CASSVRQGYTEAFF	TGTGCCAGCAGCGTCCGACAGGGCTACACTGAAGCTTTCTTT
TRBD1	.	TRBJ2-2	TRBV7-3	CASGRGQTGELFF	TGTGCCAGCGGAAGGGGGCAGACCGGGGAGCTGTTTTTT
TRBD1	.	TRBJ2-3	TRBV25-1	CASSEFTGGVTQYF	TGTGCCAGCAGTGAATTCACAGGGGGAGTTACGCAGTATTTT
.	.	TRBJ2-5	TRBV15	CATSRDGTAQETQYF	TGTGCCACCAGCAGGGATGGGACCGCGCAAGAGACCCAGTACTTC
.	.	TRBJ1-2	TRBV30	CAWSRDRLGYTF	TGTGCCTGGAGCAGAGACAGGCTTGGCTACACCTTC
.	.	TRBJ1-5	TRBV19	CASMWQGGIQPQHF	TGTGCCAGTATGTGGCAGGGAGGTATTCAGCCCCAGCATTTT
.	.	TRBJ1-5	TRBV11-2	CASSSGSTVNQPQHF	TGTGCCAGCAGCTCGGGATCGACAGTGAATCAGCCCCAGCATTTT
.	.	TRBJ2-5	TRBV6-1	CASSDRAFRVRGYQETQYF	TGTGCCAGCAGTGACAGGGCTTTTCGGGTTAGGGGGTACCAAGAGACCCAGTACTTC
.	.	TRBJ2-5	TRBV7-9	CASSGLREMGETQYF	TGTGCCAGCAGCGGACTCCGGGAGATGGGGGAGACCCAGTACTTC
TRBD1	.	TRBJ1-1	TRBV2	CASSISTGGRAEAFF	TGTGCCAGCAGTATCTCAACAGGGGGACGCGCTGAAGCTTTCTTT
.	.	TRBJ2-2	TRBV10-1	CASPGGARELFF	TGCGCCAGCCCTGGGGGGGCCAGGGAGCTGTTTTTT
TRBD2	.	TRBJ2-3	TRBV9	CASSVEREGNTQYF	TGTGCCAGCAGCGTAGAGCGGGAGGGGAATACGCAGTATTTT
.	.	TRBJ2-1	TRBV10-1	CASSEIGGTRYNEQFF	TGCGCCAGCAGTGAGATTGGGGGGACTCGGTACAATGAGCAGTTCTTC
.	.	TRBJ2-7	TRBV11-2	CASSLDSRVREQYF	TGTGCCAGCAGCTTAGATTCCAGGGTGAGGGAGCAGTACTTC
TRBD1	.	TRBJ1-1	TRBV5-4	CASSSKTGGDTEAFF	TGTGCCAGCAGCTCCAAGACAGGGGGGGACACTGAAGCTTTCTTT
TRBD1	.	TRBJ2-1	TRBV14	CASSPRQGADYNEQFF	TGTGCCAGCAGCCCCCGTCAGGGGGCGGATTACAATGAGCAGTTCTTC
TRBD1	.	TRBJ1-2	TRBV4-1	CASSQDALTGVYGYTF	TGCGCCAGCAGCCAAGATGCCCTTACAGGGGTCTATGGCTACACCTTC
TRBD1	.	TRBJ1-1	TRBV19	CASSIIQGVMNTEAFF	TGTGCCAGTAGTATAATCCAGGGGGTTATGAACACTGAAGCTTTCTTT
.	.	TRBJ2-5	TRBV29-1	CSVARDSNQETQYF	TGCAGCGTAGCGCGGGACAGTAACCAAGAGACCCAGTACTTC
.	.	TRBJ2-4	TRBV18	CASSPSWAKNIQYF	TGTGCCAGCTCACCATCGTGGGCCAAAAACATTCAGTACTTC
.	once	TRBJ2-1	TRBV5-1	CASSLQRGGYNEQFF	TGCGCCAGCAGCCTTCAAAGGGGCGGCTACAATGAGCAGTTCTTC
TRBD2	once	TRBJ2-1	TRBV2	CASSQIPGLARGRDEQFF	TGTGCCAGCAGCCAAATACCGGGACTAGCGAGGGGGCGCGATGAGCAGTTCTTC
TRBD2	.	TRBJ2-7	TRBV6-1	CASSEGVAGEYEQYF	TGTGCCAGCAGTGAAGGGGTAGCGGGAGAGTACGAGCAGTACTTC
.	few	TRBJ1-1	TRBV6-1	CASSEWVANTEAFF	TGTGCCAGCAGTGAATGGGTAGCGAACACTGAAGCTTTCTTT
.	.	TRBJ2-2	TRBV27	CASSPYIDTGELFF	TGTGCCAGCAGTCCCTATATTGACACCGGGGAGCTGTTTTTT
.	.	TRBJ2-5	TRBV7-9	CASSLSAETQYF	TGTGCCAGCAGCTTGAGCGCAGAGACCCAGTACTTC
.	.	TRBJ2-7	TRBV6-1	CASSEAVGYEQYF	TGTGCCAGCAGTGAAGCAGTTGGCTACGAGCAGTACTTC
.	.	TRBJ2-5	TRBV27	CASSLLWDSQETQYF	TGTGCCAGCAGTTTGCTCTGGGACTCCCAAGAGACCCAGTACTTC
.	.	TRBJ1-2	TRBV6-1	CASLQAPGVPSGYTF	TGTGCCAGCCTCCAAGCCCCGGGGGTCCCTAGTGGCTACACCTTC
TRBD2	.	TRBJ2-3	TRBV4-2	CASSQDFRTSGSSTDTQYF	TGTGCCAGCAGCCAAGATTTCCGGACTAGCGGGAGCAGCACAGATACGCAGTATTTT
TRBD1	.	TRBJ1-4	TRBV25-1	CASSGTGKSEKLFF	TGTGCCAGCAGTGGGACAGGGAAGTCTGAAAAACTGTTTTTT
TRBD2	.	TRBJ2-5	TRBV6-5	CASRAGARETQYF	TGTGCCAGCCGAGCGGGAGCCCGAGAGACCCAGTACTTC
TRBD2	.	TRBJ2-7	TRBV15	CATSRGGLAGEGGGVYEQYF	TGTGCCACCAGCAGAGGCGGACTAGCGGGAGAGGGAGGGGGCGTCTACGAGCAGTACTTC
.	once	TRBJ2-5	TRBV27	CASSLGRLAGTQYF	TGTGCCAGCAGTTTAGGGCGCCTGGCCGGGACCCAGTACTTC
TRBD1	.	TRBJ2-1	TRBV2	CASSDFGTESNEQFF	TGTGCCAGCAGTGATTTCGGGACAGAAAGCAATGAGCAGTTCTTC
TRBD1	.	TRBJ2-2	TRBV10-3	CAINHRGERTGELFF	TGTGCCATCAACCACAGGGGCGAGCGCACCGGGGAGCTGTTTTTT
TRBD2	.	TRBJ2-5	TRBV4-2	CASSQDSPLAGGVETQYF	TGTGCCAGCAGCCAAGATTCCCCTCTAGCGGGAGGGGTAGAGACCCAGTACTTC